This T cell receptor (beta chain) was identified in a study of cytomegalovirus exposure and HLA in healthy donors. Overall study context: As released early, the data held 65 million to 90 million unique TCRs from HLA-typed donors. Overall study findings and caveats: Analysis performed later showed TCR beta chains linked to HLA being more clonally expanded than equally common others. Rates of TCR association differed by HLA locus in a later analysis, with DRB1 highest and HLA-C lowest.

With respect to this clone: The antigen is undetermined.

It was with 60 Vbeta and 13 Jbeta primers that the PCR ran. Data came from immunoSEQ multiplex PCR; TCRdb stores just in-frame clones and leaves some out. The repertoire has under 250,000 clones, about 80% of them found once; the top ten carry roughly 0.62%. V was clipped by 4 bases and J by 5 bases, with 18 bases between them. The CDR3 sequence is 15 residues long. Germline V gene lookup returns CDR1 SGDLS and CDR2 YYNGEE. The sample consisted of PBMCs. V gene TRBV9 combines with J gene TRBJ2-5; the D gene is possibly TRBD1 (9 bases). The receptor's source is a man aged 18 to 29 in good health and CMV-seronegative. CDR3 residues: CASSLGQGLGETQYF. The CDR3 DNA reads TGTGCCAGCAGCCTGGGACAGGGACTAGGGGAGACCCAGTACTTC.